The 15 T cell receptor beta chains presented below share a single source sample, sequenced in a study of shared clonotypes between healthy human individuals. Method: immunoSEQ multiplex PCR; TCRdb's copy keeps in-frame clones and lacks some. The sample has about 490,000 clones; 70% to 85% are singletons. The sample taken for sequencing was PBMCs. These receptors all stem from a woman in her thirties or forties in good health. Some clones in this sample may be carry-over from other donors' samples.

V usage is TRBV18 and J usage is TRBJ2-1; no reliable D call. The V end lost 3 bases, the J end lost 14 bases, and 14 bases lay between the germline ends. The CDR3 is 12 residues long. In germline, CDR1 is KGHSH, CDR2 LQKENI. The CDR3 region has the DNA TGTGCCAGCTCACCCGGCGTCGAACGGGAGTTCTTC. Its protein is CASSPGVEREFF.

The CDR3 nucleotides read TGTGCCAGCAGGATGCAGGGGGCACCTGAAGCTTTCTTT. It is translated as CASRMQGAPEAFF. The chain recombines TRBV7-8 with TRBJ1-1, with 8 bases fitting TRBD1. CDR1 is SGHVS and CDR2 is FQNEAQ in the germline V gene. The CDR3 is 13 residues long. V lost 6 bases, J lost 6 bases, and 6 bases stayed unmatched.

The chain combines TRBV9 with TRBJ1-6; the D gene is possibly TRBD1 (5 bases). This CDR3 spans 15 amino acids. The germline V gene has CDR1 SGDLS and CDR2 YYNGEE. Trimming cost V 5 bases and J 5 bases, with 14 bases left between them. CDR3 region: CASSPRDSNNSPLHF. In DNA, the CDR3 is TGTGCCAGCAGTCCCCGAGACAGTAATAATTCACCCCTCCACTTT.

V is TRBV13 and J is TRBJ2-1; D is uncertain. Germline CDR1 and CDR2: PRHDT and FYEKMQ (reference sequence). This CDR3 spans 12 amino acids. The V and J ends lost 5 bases and 5 bases respectively, with 7 bases between them. The CDR3 region has the DNA TGTGCCAGCAGCCCGGGTAACAATGAGCAGTTCTTC. It encodes CASSPGNNEQFF. The full variable domain, rest sourced from reference TRBV13 and TRBJ2-1, is AAGVIQSPRHLIKEKRETATLKCYPIPRHDTVYWYQQGPGQDPQFLISFYEKMQSDKGSIPDRFSAQQFSDYHSELNMSSLELGDSALYFCASSPGNNEQFFGPGTRLTVL.

This clone was observed at least ten times. V is TRBV10-3 and J is TRBJ1-5, with TRBD1 identical over 7 bases. The J segment lost 1 base and the V segment lost 3 bases, leaving 6 bases of the junction unmatched. The CDR3 has 16 residues. The germline V gene encodes CDR1 ENHRY and CDR2 SYGVKD. The CDR3 DNA is TGTGCCATCAGTGACCAGGGGGGGGGAAGCAATCAGCCCCAGCATTTT. Amino acid sequence: CAISDQGGGSNQPQHF.

A single count supports this clone. This chain uses TRBV7-3 with TRBJ2-7; perhaps TRBD1 as D (5 bases). The CDR3 contains 16 residues. Germline CDR1 and CDR2: SGHTA and FQGTGA. Trimming stripped 6 bases from V and 4 bases from J, with 22 bases between. As DNA, the CDR3 is TGTGCCAGCAGTTCATTCGGCAGGGTACTACCGTACGAGCAGTACTTC. Translated, it gives CASSSFGRVLPYEQYF.

This chain connects TRBV10-3 to TRBJ2-1; D gene uncertain. Germline values: CDR1 ENHRY, CDR2 SYGVKD. The CDR3 is 15 residues long. With 0 bases removed from V and 4 bases from J, the gap between germline ends came to 10 bases. The CDR3: CAISESGYQYNEQFF. The CDR3 nucleotides read TGTGCCATCAGTGAGTCTGGGTACCAATACAATGAGCAGTTCTTC.

V gene TRBV14 combines with J gene TRBJ1-1, with D tentatively TRBD1 (6 bases). Germline CDR1 and CDR2: SGHDN and FVKESK. CDR3 length: 16 residues. Trimming took off 0 bases at V and 3 bases at J, with 14 bases between the two ends. CDR3 sequence (DNA): TGTGCCAGCAGCCAAGAGCGGGGGGGCGTTTACACTGAAGCTTTCTTT. It codes for CASSQERGGVYTEAFF.

This chain uses TRBV5-1 with TRBJ2-5; D tentatively reads TRBD1 or TRBD2 (6 bases each). Germline V gene sequence: CDR1 SGHRS, CDR2 YFSETQ. The CDR3 is 16 amino acids. V lost 2 bases, J lost 2 bases, and 16 bases lay in between. CDR3 region: CASSFGRGPSQETQYF. CDR3 in DNA: TGCGCCAGCAGCTTTGGTCGGGGGCCCTCACAAGAGACCCAGTACTTC.

The CDR3 is CASSYPTGRAAFF. CDR3 sequence (DNA): TGTGCCAGCAGTTACCCCACAGGGCGAGCAGCTTTCTTT. The chain is built from TRBV7-8 and TRBJ1-1; a weak D match, TRBD1 (6 bases). Deletions cut 6 bases from V and 10 bases from J, with 18 bases between. CDR3 length: 13 amino acids. CDR1 is SGHVS and CDR2 is FQNEAQ in the germline V gene.

This chain uses TRBV5-1 with TRBJ2-5; TRBD2 matches 10 bases. Germline V lookup: CDR1 SGHRS, CDR2 YFSETQ. There are 15 residues in the CDR3. J lost 11 bases, V lost 4 bases, and 14 bases had no gene match. The CDR3 region has the DNA TGCGCCAGCAGCAGGACTAGCGGCTTGGAGGGGGAGCAGTACTTC. Translation gives CASSRTSGLEGEQYF.

The V and J genes are TRBV9 and TRBJ2-2; possible D gene TRBD2, 6 bases. CDR1 is SGDLS and CDR2 is YYNGEE in the germline V gene. The CDR3 consists of 17 residues. Trimming took off 2 bases at V and 1 base at J, with 15 bases between the two ends. CDR3 loop: CASSVTETSGNTGELFF. The CDR3 bases are TGTGCCAGCAGCGTCACAGAGACTAGTGGGAACACCGGGGAGCTGTTTTTT.

The chain recombines TRBV27 with TRBJ2-1; 14 bases match TRBD2. There are 19 residues in the CDR3. CDR1 MNHEY and CDR2 SMNVEV come from the germline V gene (reference sequence). Unmatched junction bases numbered 19, after V lost 7 bases and J lost 8 bases. The DNA of the CDR3 is TGTGCCAGCACGGACCTTACCGGGACTAGCGGGAGTCCCGTCGATGAGCAGTTCTTC. As protein: CASTDLTGTSGSPVDEQFF.

This clone was found once. The chain combines TRBV6-5 with TRBJ2-3, with D unclear. Trimming removed 6 bases at V and 7 bases at J, with 14 bases between. The CDR3 runs 13 residues. From germline, CDR1 is MNHEY and CDR2 SVGAGI. The CDR3: CASRSPSRNTQYF. CDR3 coding DNA: TGTGCCAGCAGGTCCCCCTCCAGGAATACGCAGTATTTT.

The gene calls are TRBV19 and TRBJ2-7; 8 bases align to TRBD2. With V trimmed by 5 bases and J by 2 bases, 5 bases remained unmatched. The CDR3 covers 14 residues. In germline, CDR1 is LNHDA, CDR2 SQIVND (reference sequence). Written as DNA, the CDR3 is TGTGCCAGTAGTCAGTCGGGAGGGACCTACGAGCAGTACTTC. It specifies CASSQSGGTYEQYF. The full variable domain, in which reference TRBV19 and TRBJ2-7 provide the parts outside the CDR3, is DGGITQSPKYLFRKEGQNVTLSCEQNLNHDAMYWYRQDPGQGLRLIYYSQIVNDFQKGDIAEGYSVSREKKESFPLTVTSAQKNPTAFYLCASSQSGGTYEQYFGPGTRLTVT.